A single sample gave rise to the 5 T cell receptor beta chains below, sequenced in a study of cytomegalovirus exposure and HLA in healthy donors. Primers included in the PCR were 60 Vbeta and 13 Jbeta primers. Produced via immunoSEQ multiplex PCR; TCRdb's table is partial and in-frame only. The sample has about 180,000 clones; around four fifths are singletons. Sequencing was done on a sample of PBMCs. The receptor set was obtained from a woman aged 25 to 45 in good health and CMV-seronegative.

J is TRBJ2-5 and V is TRBV7-9; the match to TRBD2 covers 12 bases. Per the germline V gene, CDR1 is SEHNR and CDR2 is FQNEAQ (reference sequence). The CDR3 is 15 amino acids. V trimming: 5 bases; J trimming: 5 bases; junction bases outside the gene matches: 6. Here the CDR3 reads CASSGGLAGGETQYF. For the CDR3, the DNA is TGTGCCAGCAGCGGCGGGCTAGCGGGGGGGGAGACCCAGTACTTC.

The chain employs TRBV5-1 and TRBJ2-3; weak D call: TRBD2 (6 bases). The CDR3 spans 13 residues. The V and J ends lost 7 bases and 4 bases respectively, with 13 bases between them. Germline assignment: CDR1 SGHRS and CDR2 YFSETQ. DNA of the CDR3: TGCGCCAGCTCGAAGGAGGGGTCAGATACGCAGTATTTT. This encodes CASSKEGSDTQYF.

The genes are TRBV28 and TRBJ2-7; 7 positions match TRBD2. Per the germline V gene, CDR1 is MDHEN and CDR2 is SYDVKM. The CDR3 is made up of 15 amino acids. Unmatched junction bases numbered 7, after V lost 2 bases and J lost 3 bases. The CDR3 protein is CASSLSWEGSYEQYF. The CDR3 DNA follows: TGTGCCAGCAGTTTAAGTTGGGAGGGAAGCTACGAGCAGTACTTC.

The chain carries TRBV30 and TRBJ2-5; 7 nucleotides match TRBD2. Trimming took 3 bases from V and 9 from J; bases not matched to a gene: 13. Germline CDR1 reads GTSNPN; CDR2 reads SVGIG (reference sequence). This CDR3 is built from 14 residues. In nucleotides, the CDR3 is TGTGCCTGGAGACGAACGGGGGGTGGGTCTTCCCAGTACTTC. It specifies CAWRRTGGGSSQYF.

The chain has TRBV2 and TRBJ1-3, with D unclear. CDR1 is SNHLY and CDR2 is FYNNEI in the germline V gene. The CDR3 sequence is 13 residues long. Deletions cut 11 bases from V and 0 bases from J, with 11 bases between. CDR3 protein: CAGTDNSGNTIYF. CDR3 nucleotides: TGTGCCGGCACAGATAACTCTGGAAACACCATATATTTT.